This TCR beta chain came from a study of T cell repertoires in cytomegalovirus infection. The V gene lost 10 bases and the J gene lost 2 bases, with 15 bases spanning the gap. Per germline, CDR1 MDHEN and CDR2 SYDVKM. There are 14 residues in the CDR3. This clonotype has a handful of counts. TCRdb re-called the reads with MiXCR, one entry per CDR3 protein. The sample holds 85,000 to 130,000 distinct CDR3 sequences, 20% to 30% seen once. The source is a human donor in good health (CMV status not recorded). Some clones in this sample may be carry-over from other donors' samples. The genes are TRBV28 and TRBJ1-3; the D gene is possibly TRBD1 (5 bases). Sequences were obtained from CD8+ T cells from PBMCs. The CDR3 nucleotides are TGTGCCACGTGCGTTGGGGCTCCTGGAAACACCATATATTTT. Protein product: CATCVGAPGNTIYF. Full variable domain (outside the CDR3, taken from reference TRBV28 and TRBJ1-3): DVKVTQSSRYLVKRTGEKVFLECVQDMDHENMFWYRQDPGLGLRLIYFSYDVKMKEKGDIPEGYSVSREKKERFSLILESASTNQTSMYLCATCVGAPGNTIYFGEGSWLTVV.